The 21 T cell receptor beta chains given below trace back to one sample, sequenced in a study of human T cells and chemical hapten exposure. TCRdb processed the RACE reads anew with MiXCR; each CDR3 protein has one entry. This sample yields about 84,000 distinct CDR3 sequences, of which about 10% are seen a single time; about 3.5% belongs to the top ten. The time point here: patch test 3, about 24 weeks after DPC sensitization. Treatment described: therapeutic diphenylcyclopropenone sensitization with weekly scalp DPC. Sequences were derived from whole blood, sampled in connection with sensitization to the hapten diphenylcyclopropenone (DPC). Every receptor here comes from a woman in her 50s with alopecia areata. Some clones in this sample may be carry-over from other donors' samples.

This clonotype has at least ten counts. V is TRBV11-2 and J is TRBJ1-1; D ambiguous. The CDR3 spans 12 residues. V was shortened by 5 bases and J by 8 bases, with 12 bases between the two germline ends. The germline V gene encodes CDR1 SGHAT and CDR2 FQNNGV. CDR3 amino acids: CASSNTHGEAFF. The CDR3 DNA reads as TGTGCCAGCAGCAACACCCACGGAGAAGCTTTCTTT.

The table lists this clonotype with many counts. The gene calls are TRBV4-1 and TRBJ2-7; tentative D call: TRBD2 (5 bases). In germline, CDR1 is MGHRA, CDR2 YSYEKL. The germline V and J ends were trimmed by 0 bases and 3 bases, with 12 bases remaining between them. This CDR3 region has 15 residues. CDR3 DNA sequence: TGCGCCAGCAGCCAAGATAGCGACACCTACTACGAGCAGTACTTC. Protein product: CASSQDSDTYYEQYF.

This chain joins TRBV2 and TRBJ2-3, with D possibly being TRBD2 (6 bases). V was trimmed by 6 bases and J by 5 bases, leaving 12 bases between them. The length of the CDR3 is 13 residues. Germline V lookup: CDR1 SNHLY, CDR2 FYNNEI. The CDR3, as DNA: TGTGCCAGCAGGCCCGGGACTGGAGATACGCAGTATTTT. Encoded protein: CASRPGTGDTQYF.

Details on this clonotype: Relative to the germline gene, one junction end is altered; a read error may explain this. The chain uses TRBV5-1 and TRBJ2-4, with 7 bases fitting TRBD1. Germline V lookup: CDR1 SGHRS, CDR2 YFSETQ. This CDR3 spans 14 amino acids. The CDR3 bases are TGCGTCAGCAGCTTTGGACAGGAGGTGAACATTCAGTACTTC. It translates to CVSSFGQEVNIQYF.

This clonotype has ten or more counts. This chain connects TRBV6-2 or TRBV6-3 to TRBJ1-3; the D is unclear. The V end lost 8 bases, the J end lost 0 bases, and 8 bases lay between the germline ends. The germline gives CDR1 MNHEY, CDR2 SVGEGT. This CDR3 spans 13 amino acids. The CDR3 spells CASEEDSGNTIYF. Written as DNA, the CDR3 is TGTGCCAGCGAGGAGGACTCTGGAAACACCATATATTTT.

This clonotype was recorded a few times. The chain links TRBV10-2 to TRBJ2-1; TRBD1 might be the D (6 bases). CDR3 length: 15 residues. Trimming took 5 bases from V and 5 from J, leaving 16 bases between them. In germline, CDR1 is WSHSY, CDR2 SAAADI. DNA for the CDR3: TGCGCCAGCAGTCTAGACAGGATCGCCAACAATGAGCAGTTCTTC. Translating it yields CASSLDRIANNEQFF.

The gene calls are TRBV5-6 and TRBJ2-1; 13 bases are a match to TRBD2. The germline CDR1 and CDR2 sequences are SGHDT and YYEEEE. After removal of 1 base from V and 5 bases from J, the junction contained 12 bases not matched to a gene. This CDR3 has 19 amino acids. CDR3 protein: CASSLMGELAGGENNEQFF. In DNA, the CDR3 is TGTGCCAGCAGCTTGATGGGGGAACTAGCGGGAGGGGAGAACAATGAGCAGTTCTTC.

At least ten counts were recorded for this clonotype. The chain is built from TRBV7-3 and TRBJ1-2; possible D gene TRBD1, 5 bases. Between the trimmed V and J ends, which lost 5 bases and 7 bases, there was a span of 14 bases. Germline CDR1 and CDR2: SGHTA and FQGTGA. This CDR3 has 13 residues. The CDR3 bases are TGTGCCAGCAGCCCCTCCGGGGGAGGTGGCTACACCTTC. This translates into CASSPSGGGGYTF. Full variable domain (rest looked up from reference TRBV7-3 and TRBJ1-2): GAGVSQTPSNKVTEKGKYVELRCDPISGHTALYWYRQSLGQGPEFLIYFQGTGAADDSGLPNDRFFAVRPEGSVSTLKIQRTERGDSAVYLCASSPSGGGGYTFGSGTRLTVV.

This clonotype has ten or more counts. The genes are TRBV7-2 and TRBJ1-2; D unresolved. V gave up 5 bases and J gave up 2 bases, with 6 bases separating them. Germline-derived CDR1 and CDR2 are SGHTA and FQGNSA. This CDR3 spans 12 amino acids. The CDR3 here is CASSPDNYGYTF. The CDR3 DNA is TGTGCCAGCAGCCCAGACAACTATGGCTACACCTTC.

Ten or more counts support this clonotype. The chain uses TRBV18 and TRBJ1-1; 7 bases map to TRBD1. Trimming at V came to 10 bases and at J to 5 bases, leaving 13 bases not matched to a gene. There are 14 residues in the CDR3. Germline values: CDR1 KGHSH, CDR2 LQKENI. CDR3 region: CATHRGGGETEAFF. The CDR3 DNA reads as TGTGCCACCCACCGGGGAGGGGGCGAAACTGAAGCTTTCTTT.

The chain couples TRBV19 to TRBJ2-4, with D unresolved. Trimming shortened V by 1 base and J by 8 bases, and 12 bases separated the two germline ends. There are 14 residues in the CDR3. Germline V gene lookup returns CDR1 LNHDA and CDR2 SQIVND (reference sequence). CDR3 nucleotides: TGTGCCAGTAGTATAGGCGGCTCCTCGCACATTCAGTACTTC. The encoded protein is CASSIGGSSHIQYF.

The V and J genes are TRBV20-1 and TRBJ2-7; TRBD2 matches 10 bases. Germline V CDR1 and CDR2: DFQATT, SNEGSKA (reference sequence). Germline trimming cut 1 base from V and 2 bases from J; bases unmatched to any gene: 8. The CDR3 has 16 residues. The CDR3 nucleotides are TGCAGTGCTAGAGGCCCGACTAGCGGGTCTACCTACGAGCAGTACTTC. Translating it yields CSARGPTSGSTYEQYF.

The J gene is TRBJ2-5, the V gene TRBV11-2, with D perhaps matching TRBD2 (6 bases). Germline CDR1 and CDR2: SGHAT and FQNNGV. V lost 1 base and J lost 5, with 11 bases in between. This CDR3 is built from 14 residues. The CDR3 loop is CASSLASVKETQYF. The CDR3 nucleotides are TGTGCCAGCAGCTTAGCTAGCGTGAAGGAGACCCAGTACTTC.

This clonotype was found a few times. The CDR3 loop reads CASSPGTGGFAQYF. CDR3 coding DNA: TGTGCCAGCAGCCCCGGGACAGGGGGTTTCGCGCAGTACTTC. V usage is TRBV7-9 and J usage is TRBJ2-7, with 11 bases aligning to TRBD1. The CDR3 contains 14 residues. With V trimmed by 5 bases and J by 9 bases, 9 bases remained unmatched. CDR1 and CDR2 (germline): SEHNR, FQNEAQ (reference sequence).

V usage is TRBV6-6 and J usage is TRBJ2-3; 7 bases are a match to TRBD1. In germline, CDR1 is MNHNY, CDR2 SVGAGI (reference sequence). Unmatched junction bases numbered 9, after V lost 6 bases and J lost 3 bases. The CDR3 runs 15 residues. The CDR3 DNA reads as TGTGCCAGCAGCTCACAGGGACAGTCGACAGATACGCAGTATTTT. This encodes CASSSQGQSTDTQYF.

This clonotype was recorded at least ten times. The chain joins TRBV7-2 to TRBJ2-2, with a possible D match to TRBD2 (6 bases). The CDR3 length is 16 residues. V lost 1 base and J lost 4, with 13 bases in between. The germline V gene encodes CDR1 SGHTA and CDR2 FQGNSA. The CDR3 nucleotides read TGTGCCAGCAGCTTAGTTCCGACTAGTTTCACCGGGGAGCTGTTTTTT. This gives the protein CASSLVPTSFTGELFF.

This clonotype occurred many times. This chain's CDR3 is CASSLPSRDEQYF. The CDR3 coding sequence is TGCGCCAGCAGCCTCCCTTCACGGGACGAGCAGTACTTC. The chain carries TRBV5-1 and TRBJ2-7; D is uncertain. The germline CDR1 and CDR2 sequences are SGHRS and YFSETQ. V lost 4 bases and J 5 bases, leaving 13 bases between the germline ends. The CDR3 runs to 13 residues.

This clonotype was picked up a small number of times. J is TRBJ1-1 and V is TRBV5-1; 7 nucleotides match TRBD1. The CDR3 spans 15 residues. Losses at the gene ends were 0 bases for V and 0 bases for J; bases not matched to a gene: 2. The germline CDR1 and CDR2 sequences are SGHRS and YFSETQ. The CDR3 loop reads CASSLEGAMNTEAFF. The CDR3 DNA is TGCGCCAGCAGCTTGGAGGGGGCGATGAACACTGAAGCTTTCTTT.

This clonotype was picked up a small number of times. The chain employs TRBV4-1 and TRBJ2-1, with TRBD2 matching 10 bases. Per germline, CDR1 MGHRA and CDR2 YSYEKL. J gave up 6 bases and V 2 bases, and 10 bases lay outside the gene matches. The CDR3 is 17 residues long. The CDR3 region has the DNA TGCGCCAGCAGCCAACAGCACGGGACTAGCGAGGTCAATGAGCAGTTCTTC. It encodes CASSQQHGTSEVNEQFF.

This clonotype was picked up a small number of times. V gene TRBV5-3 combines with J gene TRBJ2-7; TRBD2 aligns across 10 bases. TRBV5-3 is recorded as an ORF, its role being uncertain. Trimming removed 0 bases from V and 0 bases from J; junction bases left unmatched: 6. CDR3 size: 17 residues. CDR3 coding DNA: TGTGCCAGAAGCTTGGCCTTACTAGCGGGGTCCTCCTACGAGCAGTACTTC. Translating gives CARSLALLAGSSYEQYF.

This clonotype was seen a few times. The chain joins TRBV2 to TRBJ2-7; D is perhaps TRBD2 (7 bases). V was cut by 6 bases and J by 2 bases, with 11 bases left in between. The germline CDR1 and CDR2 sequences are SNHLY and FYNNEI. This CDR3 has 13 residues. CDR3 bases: TGTGCCAGCAGCAGGGAGGGGGCCTACGAGCAGTACTTC. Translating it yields CASSREGAYEQYF.